Shown below are 10 T cell receptor beta chains from a single sample sequenced in a study of T cell responses to AZD1222 COVID-19 vaccine. The protocol was immunoSEQ multiplex PCR, while the TCRdb copy is restricted to in-frame clones and leaves out a portion. There are some 120,000 clones in the sample; less than 90% occur only once, and 4% to 4.5% lies in the top ten. The material was peripheral blood, obtained on day 0 of AZD1222 vaccination. The receptors shown here come from an adult in good health.

The gene calls are TRBV14 and TRBJ1-1; no clear D. Trimming removed 0 bases at V and 4 bases at J, with 6 bases between. The CDR3 sequence is 13 residues long. From germline, CDR1 is SGHDN and CDR2 FVKESK. The CDR3 DNA reads TGTGCCAGCAGCCAAGAGGCTGCCACTGAAGCTTTCTTT. This sequence encodes CASSQEAATEAFF.

The chain couples TRBV6-5 to TRBJ2-7; D could derive from TRBD1 or TRBD2 (5 bases each). Germline V gene lookup returns CDR1 MNHEY and CDR2 SVGAGI. CDR3 length equals 13 residues. V was pared by 7 bases and J by 3 bases, with 13 bases between. The CDR3 DNA reads TGTGCCAGCATGGGACCGACCCACTACGAGCAGTACTTC. Residues: CASMGPTHYEQYF.

The rearrangement uses TRBV6-5 and TRBJ1-5; D gene ambiguous. Germline-derived CDR1 and CDR2 are MNHEY and SVGAGI. The V gene lost 6 bases and the J gene lost 0 bases, with 9 bases spanning the gap. CDR3 length equals 14 residues. DNA of the CDR3: TGTGCCAGCAGGCTATTTTATAGCAATCAGCCCCAGCATTTT. This sequence encodes CASRLFYSNQPQHF.

This clone was picked up one time. V is TRBV7-8 and J is TRBJ2-7, with a tentative D call TRBD1 (6 bases). The CDR3 is 16 residues long. Trimming pared 5 bases from V and 2 bases from J, leaving 19 bases between. From germline, CDR1 is SGHVS and CDR2 FQNEAQ. CDR3 amino acids: CASSPRTALLTYEQYF. CDR3 bases: TGTGCCAGCAGCCCAAGGACAGCCCTACTAACCTACGAGCAGTACTTC.

This chain joins TRBV6-5 and TRBJ2-1; 9 bases align to TRBD2. The V gene end was trimmed by 4 bases and the J gene end by 4 bases; junction bases not matched to a gene: 5. The CDR3 length is 15 residues. The V gene's germline CDR1 is MNHEY and CDR2 SVGAGI. The CDR3 nucleotides read TGTGCCAGCAGTTTGAGCGGGGGGCAGTACAATGAGCAGTTCTTC. It translates to CASSLSGGQYNEQFF.

This sequence joins TRBV29-1 and TRBJ2-5, with TRBD2 as a possible D gene (6 bases). Looked up from germline, CDR1 is SQVTM and CDR2 is ANQGSEA. The ends were cut back, 5 bases at V and 9 bases at J, with 13 bases in the middle. The CDR3 spans 11 residues. The CDR3 region is CSVSAPGAQYF. The CDR3 DNA reads as TGCAGCGTTTCTGCCCCGGGGGCCCAGTACTTC.

This chain joins TRBV10-3 and TRBJ2-5; 10 bases match TRBD2. The CDR3 is 12 residues long. Trimming took 10 bases from V and 4 from J; bases not matched to a gene: 3. Germline loops: CDR1 ENHRY, CDR2 SYGVKD. CDR3 nucleotide sequence: TGTGCCACTTCTAGCGGGGGAGAGACCCAGTACTTC. As protein: CATSSGGETQYF.

This chain links TRBV27 with TRBJ2-5, with D tentatively TRBD2 (6 bases). This CDR3 comprises 14 residues. Germline V gene data show CDR1 as MNHEY and CDR2 as SMNVEV (reference sequence). With 4 bases removed from V and 4 bases from J, the gap between germline ends came to 13 bases. The CDR3: CASSSSAVRETQYF. CDR3 DNA: TGTGCCAGCAGTTCTAGCGCGGTCAGAGAGACCCAGTACTTC.

The chain couples TRBV5-4 to TRBJ2-5, with 11 bases that match TRBD1. This CDR3 contains 16 residues. V trimming: 4 bases; J trimming: 1 base; junction bases outside the gene matches: 6. Germline-derived CDR1 and CDR2 are SGHNT and YYREEE (reference sequence). The CDR3 sequence is CASSIAGTGGQETQYF. CDR3 nucleotides: TGTGCCAGCAGCATAGCCGGGACAGGGGGCCAAGAGACCCAGTACTTC.

The genes are TRBV19 and TRBJ1-3; possibly TRBD1 for D (6 bases). V was pared by 4 bases and J by 3 bases, with 16 bases between. The CDR3 covers 16 residues. CDR1 and CDR2 (germline): LNHDA, SQIVND (reference sequence). The CDR3 DNA sequence: TGTGCCAGTAGTAAGCCCACGGGGGCTTTTGGAAACACCATATATTTT. This translates into CASSKPTGAFGNTIYF.